This T cell receptor (beta chain) was profiled in a study of control samples from healthy donors and cancer patients. This clone was recorded a few times. CDR1 is MNHEY and CDR2 is SMNVEV in the germline V gene (reference sequence). This CDR3 contains 13 residues. V lost 5 bases to trimming and J lost 7 bases; unmatched junction nucleotides: 5. Clones were sequenced by immunoSEQ multiplex PCR, and TCRdb holds only the in-frame ones, with some missing. The top ten hold 9.5% to 13% of the sample, which has 110,000 or so clones, roughly 89% seen once. The sequencing input was blood. This chain uses TRBV27 with TRBJ1-5; 7 bases agree with TRBD1. This clonotype originated in a man aged 25 to 45 in good health. The CDR3 region is CASSVTGVQPQHF. DNA for the CDR3: TGTGCCAGCAGTGTCACAGGGGTCCAGCCCCAGCATTTT.